The 3 T cell receptor beta chains presented below share a single source sample, sequenced in a study of PD-L1 blockade in urothelial cancer. Clones were sequenced by immunoSEQ multiplex PCR, and TCRdb holds only the in-frame ones, with some missing. Of tens of thousands of clones in the sample, over 70% were seen once. The sequencing here drew on PBMCs, taken around atezolizumab (anti-PD-L1) treatment. The receptors here all came from a man aged 35 to 55 with urothelial cancer.

The chain carries TRBV7-3 and TRBJ2-3; TRBD2 agrees at 12 bases. Germline trimming cut 1 base from V and 4 bases from J; bases unmatched to any gene: 12. The CDR3 consists of 19 residues. CDR1 SGHTA and CDR2 FQGTGA come from the germline V gene. CDR3 DNA sequence: TGTGCCAGCAGCTTAAGGGGACCTAGCGGGAGGGCCTTGGCAGATACGCAGTATTTT. Translated, it gives CASSLRGPSGRALADTQYF.

This CDR3 is CASSNYREVYGYTF. The CDR3 DNA follows: TGTGCCAGCAGCAACTACCGGGAAGTGTATGGCTACACCTTC. The chain carries TRBV28 and TRBJ1-2, with unresolved D. The germline gives CDR1 MDHEN, CDR2 SYDVKM. The CDR3 covers 14 residues. Trimming removed 6 bases from V and 5 bases from J, with 16 bases in between.

The chain uses TRBV5-1 and TRBJ2-5, with D perhaps matching TRBD1 (6 bases). The V end lost 4 bases, the J end lost 2 bases, and 9 bases lay between the germline ends. The CDR3 length is 13 residues. Germline lookup yields CDR1 SGHRS and CDR2 YFSETQ. CDR3 nucleotides: TGCGCCAGCAGCCAGGGACAACAAGAGACCCAGTACTTC. It codes for CASSQGQQETQYF.